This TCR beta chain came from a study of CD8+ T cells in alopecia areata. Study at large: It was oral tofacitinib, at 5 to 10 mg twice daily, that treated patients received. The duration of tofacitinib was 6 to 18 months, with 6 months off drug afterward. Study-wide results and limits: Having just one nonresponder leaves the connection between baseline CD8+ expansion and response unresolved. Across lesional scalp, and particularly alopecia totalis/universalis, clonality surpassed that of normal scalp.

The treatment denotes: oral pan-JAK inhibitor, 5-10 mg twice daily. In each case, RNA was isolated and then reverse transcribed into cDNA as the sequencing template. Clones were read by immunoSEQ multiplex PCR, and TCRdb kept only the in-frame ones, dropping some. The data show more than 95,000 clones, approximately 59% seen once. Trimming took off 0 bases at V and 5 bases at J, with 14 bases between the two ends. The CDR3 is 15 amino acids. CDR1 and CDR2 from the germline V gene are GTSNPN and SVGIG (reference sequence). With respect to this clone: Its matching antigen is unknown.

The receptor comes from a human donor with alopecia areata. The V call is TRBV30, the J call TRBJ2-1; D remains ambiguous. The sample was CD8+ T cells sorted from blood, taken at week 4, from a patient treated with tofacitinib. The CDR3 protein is CAWSVDLSWDNEQFF. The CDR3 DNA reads TGTGCCTGGAGTGTAGACCTCTCCTGGGACAATGAGCAGTTCTTC.